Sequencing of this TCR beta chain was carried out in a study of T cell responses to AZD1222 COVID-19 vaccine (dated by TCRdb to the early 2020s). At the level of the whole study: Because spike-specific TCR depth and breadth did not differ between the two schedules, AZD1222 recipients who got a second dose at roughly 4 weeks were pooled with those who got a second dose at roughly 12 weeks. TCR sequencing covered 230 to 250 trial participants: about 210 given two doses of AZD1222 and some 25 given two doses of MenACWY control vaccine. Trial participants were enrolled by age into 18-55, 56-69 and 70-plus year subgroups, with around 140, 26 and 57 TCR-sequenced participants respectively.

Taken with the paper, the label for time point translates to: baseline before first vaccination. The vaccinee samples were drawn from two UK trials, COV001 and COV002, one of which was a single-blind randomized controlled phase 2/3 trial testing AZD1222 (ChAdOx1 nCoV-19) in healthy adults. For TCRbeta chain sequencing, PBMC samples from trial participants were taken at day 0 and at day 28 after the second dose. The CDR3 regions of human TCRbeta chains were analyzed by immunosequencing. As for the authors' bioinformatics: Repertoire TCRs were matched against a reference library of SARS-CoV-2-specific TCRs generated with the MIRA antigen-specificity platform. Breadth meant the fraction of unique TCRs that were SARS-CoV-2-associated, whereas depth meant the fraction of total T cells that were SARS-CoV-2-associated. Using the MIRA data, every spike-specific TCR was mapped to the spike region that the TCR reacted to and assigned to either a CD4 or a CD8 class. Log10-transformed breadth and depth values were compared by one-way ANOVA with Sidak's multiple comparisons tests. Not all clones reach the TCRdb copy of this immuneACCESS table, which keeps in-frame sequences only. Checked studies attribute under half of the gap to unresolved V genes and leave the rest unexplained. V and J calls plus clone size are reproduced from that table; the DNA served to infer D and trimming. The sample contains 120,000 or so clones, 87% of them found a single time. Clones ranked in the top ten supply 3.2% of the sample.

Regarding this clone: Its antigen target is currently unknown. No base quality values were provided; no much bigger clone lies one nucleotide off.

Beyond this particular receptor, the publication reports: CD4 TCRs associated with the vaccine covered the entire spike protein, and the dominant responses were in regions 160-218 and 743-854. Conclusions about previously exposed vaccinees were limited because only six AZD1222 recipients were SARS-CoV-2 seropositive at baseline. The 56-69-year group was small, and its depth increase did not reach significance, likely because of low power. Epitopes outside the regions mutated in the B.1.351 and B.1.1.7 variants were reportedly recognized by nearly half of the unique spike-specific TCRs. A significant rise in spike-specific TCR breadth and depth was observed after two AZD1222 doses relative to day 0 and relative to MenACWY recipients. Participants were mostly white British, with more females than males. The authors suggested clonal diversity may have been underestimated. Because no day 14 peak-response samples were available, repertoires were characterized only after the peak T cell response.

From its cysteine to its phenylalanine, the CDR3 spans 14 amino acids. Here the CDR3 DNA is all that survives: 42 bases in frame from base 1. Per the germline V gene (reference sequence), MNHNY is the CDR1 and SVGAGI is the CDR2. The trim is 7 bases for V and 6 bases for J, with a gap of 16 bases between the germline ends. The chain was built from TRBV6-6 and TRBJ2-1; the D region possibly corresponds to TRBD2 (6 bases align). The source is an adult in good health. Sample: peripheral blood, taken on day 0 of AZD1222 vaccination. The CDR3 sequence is CASKWRGVLNEQFF. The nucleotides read TGTGCCAGCAAGTGGCGCGGGGTACTCAATGAGCAGTTCTTC.